This TCR beta chain was sequenced for a study of T cell clones after liver transplantation. CDR1 is MNHEY, CDR2 SVGAGI, per germline. Trimming took 3 bases from V and 9 from J, leaving 11 bases between them. This CDR3 is 13 amino acids long. Profiling relied on immunoSEQ multiplex PCR, and the TCRdb table lists in-frame clones only, not all of them. The sample contains over 55,000 clones, 70% of which appear only once. The sequencing here drew on CD4+ T cells from blood, taken at the approximately 16-month timepoint. The chain carries TRBV6-5 and TRBJ1-4, with D possibly TRBD1 on 5 matching bases. The TCR sequence derives from a human patient who received a liver transplant. Some T cells may originate from the graft donor. This CDR3 reads CASSYITGQKLFF. CDR3 coding DNA: TGTGCCAGCAGTTATATAACAGGTCAAAAACTGTTTTTT.